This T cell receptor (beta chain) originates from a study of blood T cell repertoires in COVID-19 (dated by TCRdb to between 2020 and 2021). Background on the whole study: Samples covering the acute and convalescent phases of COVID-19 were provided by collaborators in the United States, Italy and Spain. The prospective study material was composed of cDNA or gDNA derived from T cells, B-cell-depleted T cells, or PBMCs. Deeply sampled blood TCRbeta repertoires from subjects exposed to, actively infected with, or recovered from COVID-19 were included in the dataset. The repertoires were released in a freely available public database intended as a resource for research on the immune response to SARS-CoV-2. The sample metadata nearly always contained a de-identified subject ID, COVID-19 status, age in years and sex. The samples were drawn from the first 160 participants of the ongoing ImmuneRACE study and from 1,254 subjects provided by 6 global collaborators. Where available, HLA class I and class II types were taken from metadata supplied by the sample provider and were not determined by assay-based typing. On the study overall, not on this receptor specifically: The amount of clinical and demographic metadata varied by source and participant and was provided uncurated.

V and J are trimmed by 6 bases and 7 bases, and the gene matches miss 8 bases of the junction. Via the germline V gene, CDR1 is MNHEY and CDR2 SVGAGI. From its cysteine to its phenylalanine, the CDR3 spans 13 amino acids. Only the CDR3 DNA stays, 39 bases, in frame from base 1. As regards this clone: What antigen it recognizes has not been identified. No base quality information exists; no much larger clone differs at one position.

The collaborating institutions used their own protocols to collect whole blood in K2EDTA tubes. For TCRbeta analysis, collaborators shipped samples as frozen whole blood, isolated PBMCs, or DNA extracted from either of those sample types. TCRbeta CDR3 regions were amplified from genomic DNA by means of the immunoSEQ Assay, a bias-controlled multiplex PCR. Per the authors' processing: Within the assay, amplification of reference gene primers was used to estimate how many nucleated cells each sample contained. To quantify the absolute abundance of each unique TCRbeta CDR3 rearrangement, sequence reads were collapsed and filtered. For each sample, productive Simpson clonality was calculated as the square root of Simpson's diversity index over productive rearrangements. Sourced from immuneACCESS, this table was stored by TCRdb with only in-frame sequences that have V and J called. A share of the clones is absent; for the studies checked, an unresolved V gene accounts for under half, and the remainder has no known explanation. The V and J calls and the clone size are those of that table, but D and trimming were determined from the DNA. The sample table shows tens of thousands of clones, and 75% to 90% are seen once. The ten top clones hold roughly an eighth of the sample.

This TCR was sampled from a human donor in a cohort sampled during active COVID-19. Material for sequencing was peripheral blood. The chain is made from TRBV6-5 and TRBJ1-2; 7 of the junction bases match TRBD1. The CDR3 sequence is CASSIRQGGGYTF. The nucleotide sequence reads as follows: TGTGCCAGCAGCATCAGACAGGGTGGTGGCTACACCTTC.